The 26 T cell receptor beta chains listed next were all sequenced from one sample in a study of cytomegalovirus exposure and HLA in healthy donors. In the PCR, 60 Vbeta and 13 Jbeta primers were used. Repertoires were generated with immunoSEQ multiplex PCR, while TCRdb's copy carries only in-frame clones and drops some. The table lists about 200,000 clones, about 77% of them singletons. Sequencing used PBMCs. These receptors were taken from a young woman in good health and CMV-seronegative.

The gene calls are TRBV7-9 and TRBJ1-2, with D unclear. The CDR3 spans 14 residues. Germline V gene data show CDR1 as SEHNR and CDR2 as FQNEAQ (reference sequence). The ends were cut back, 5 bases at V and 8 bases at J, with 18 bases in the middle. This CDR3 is CASSADFGAPGYTF. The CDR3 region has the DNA TGTGCCAGCAGCGCAGACTTCGGAGCCCCCGGCTACACCTTC.

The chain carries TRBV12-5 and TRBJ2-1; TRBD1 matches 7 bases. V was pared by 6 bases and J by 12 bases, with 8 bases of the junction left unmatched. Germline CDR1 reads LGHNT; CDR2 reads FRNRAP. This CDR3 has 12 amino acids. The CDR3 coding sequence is TGTGCTAGTGGGTACGACAGGGAACGGCAGTTCTTC. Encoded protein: CASGYDRERQFF.

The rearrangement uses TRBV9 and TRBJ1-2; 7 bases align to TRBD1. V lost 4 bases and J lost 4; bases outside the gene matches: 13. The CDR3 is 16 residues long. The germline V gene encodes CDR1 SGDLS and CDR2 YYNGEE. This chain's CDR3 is CASSHRGTRLIYGYTF. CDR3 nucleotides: TGTGCCAGCAGCCACAGGGGTACCCGTTTAATCTATGGCTACACCTTC.

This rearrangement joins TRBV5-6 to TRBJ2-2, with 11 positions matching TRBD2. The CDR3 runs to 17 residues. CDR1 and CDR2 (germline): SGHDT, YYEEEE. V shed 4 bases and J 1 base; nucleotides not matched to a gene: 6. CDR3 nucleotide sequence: TGTGCCAGCAGCAGGGCCGGGACTAGCGGGAACACCGGGGAGCTGTTTTTT. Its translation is CASSRAGTSGNTGELFF.

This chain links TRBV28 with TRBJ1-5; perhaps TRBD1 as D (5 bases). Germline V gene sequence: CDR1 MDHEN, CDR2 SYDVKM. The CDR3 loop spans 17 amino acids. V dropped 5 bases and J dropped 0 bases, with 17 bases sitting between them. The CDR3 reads CASSPQGGRTSNQPQHF. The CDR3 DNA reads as TGTGCCAGCAGTCCGCAGGGAGGCAGGACTAGCAATCAGCCCCAGCATTTT.

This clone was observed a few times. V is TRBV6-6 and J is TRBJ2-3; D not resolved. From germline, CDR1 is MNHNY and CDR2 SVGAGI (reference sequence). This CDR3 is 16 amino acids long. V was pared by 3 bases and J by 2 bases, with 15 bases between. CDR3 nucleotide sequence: TGTGCCAGCAGTTATCTTTTTGACACCTACACAGATACGCAGTATTTT. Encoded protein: CASSYLFDTYTDTQYF.

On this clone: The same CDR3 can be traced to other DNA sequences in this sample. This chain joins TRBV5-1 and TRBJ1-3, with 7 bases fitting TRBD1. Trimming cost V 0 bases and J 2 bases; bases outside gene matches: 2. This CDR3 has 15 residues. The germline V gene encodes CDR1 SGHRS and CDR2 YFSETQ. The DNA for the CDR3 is TGCGCCAGCAGCTTGGGGGACAGAGCTGGAAACACCATATATTTT. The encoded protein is CASSLGDRAGNTIYF.

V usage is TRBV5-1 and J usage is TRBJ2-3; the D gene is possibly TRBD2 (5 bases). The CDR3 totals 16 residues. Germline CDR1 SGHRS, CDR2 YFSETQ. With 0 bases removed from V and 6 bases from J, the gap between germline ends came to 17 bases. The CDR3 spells CASSLDPGTGSDTQYF. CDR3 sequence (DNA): TGCGCCAGCAGCTTGGATCCAGGCACGGGATCCGATACGCAGTATTTT.

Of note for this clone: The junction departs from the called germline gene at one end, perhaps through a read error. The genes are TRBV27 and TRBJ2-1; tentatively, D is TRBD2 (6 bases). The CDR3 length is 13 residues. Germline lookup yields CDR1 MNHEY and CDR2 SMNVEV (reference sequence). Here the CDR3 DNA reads TGTGCCGGCAGCCGGGGGATGTACAATGAGCAGTTCTTC. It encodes CAGSRGMYNEQFF.

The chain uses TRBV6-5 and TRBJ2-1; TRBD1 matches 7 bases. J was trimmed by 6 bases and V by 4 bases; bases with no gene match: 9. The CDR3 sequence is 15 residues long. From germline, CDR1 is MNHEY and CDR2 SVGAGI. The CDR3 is CASSSGQAVVNEQFF. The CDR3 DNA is TGTGCCAGCAGTTCTGGACAGGCAGTTGTCAATGAGCAGTTCTTC.

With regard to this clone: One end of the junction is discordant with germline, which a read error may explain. CDR3 loop: CSSSLESDNYGYTF. Written as DNA, the CDR3 is TGTTCCAGCAGCCTTGAGAGTGATAACTATGGCTACACCTTC. This chain uses TRBV7-9 with TRBJ1-2; no reliable D call. This CDR3 is built from 14 residues. Germline V gene data show CDR1 as SEHNR and CDR2 as FQNEAQ (reference sequence).

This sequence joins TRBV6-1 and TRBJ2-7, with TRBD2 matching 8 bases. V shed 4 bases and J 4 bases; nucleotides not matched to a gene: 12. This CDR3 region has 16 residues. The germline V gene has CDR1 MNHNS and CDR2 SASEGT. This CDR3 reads CASSVRDGGGIYEQYF. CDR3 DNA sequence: TGTGCCAGCAGTGTACGGGACGGGGGGGGTATATACGAGCAGTACTTC.

The DNA of the CDR3 is TGTGCCAGCAGGAGAGGTCCGAACACTGAAGCTTTCTTT. Its translation is CASRRGPNTEAFF. The J gene is TRBJ1-1, the V gene TRBV6-1; D remains ambiguous. V was trimmed by 6 bases and J by 1 base, leaving 9 bases between them. This CDR3 contains 13 residues. Germline V lookup: CDR1 MNHNS, CDR2 SASEGT.

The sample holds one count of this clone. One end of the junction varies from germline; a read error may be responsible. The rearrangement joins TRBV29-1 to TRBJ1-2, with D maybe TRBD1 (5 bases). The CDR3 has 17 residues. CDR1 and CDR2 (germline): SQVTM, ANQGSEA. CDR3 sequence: CSVDLPGKGSILRGYPF. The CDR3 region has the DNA TGCAGCGTTGACCTACCCGGGAAAGGGTCGATCCTGCGGGGCTACCCCTTC.

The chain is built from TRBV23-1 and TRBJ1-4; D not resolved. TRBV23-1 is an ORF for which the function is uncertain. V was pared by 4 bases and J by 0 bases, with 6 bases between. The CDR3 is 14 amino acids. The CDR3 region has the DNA TGCGCCAGCAGTCCCCCCGCAACTAATGAAAAACTGTTTTTT. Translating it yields CASSPPATNEKLFF.

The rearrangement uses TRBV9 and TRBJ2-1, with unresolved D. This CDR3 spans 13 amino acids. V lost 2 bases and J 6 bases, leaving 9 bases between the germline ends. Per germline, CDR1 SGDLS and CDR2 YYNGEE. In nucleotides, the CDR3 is TGTGCCAGCAGCGTTAGCCCTAGCAATGAGCAGTTCTTC. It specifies CASSVSPSNEQFF. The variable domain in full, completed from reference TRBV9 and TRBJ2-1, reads DSGVTQTPKHLITATGQRVTLRCSPRSGDLSVYWYQQSLDQGLQFLIQYYNGEERAKGNILERFSAQQFPDLHSELNLSSLELGDSALYFCASSVSPSNEQFFGPGTRLTVL.

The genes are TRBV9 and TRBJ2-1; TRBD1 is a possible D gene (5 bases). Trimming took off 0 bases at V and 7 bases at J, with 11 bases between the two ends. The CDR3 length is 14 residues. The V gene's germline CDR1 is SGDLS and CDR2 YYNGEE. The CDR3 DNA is TGTGCCAGCAGCGTAGAGGGGCTGTCAAATGAGCAGTTCTTC. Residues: CASSVEGLSNEQFF.

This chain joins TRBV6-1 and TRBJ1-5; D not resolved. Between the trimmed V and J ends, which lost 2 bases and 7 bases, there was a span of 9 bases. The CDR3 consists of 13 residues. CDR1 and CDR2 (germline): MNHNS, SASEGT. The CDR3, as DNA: TGTGCCAGCAGTGAATCCAGGTTGCAGCCCCAGCATTTT. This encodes CASSESRLQPQHF.

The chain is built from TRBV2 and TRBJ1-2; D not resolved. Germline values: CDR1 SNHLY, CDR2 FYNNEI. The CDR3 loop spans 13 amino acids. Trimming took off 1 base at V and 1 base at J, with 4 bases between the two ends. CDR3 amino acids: CASSEGVNYGYTF. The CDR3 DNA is TGTGCCAGCAGTGAAGGAGTTAACTATGGCTACACCTTC.

CDR3 in amino acids: CASSSGVSTDTQYF. In DNA, the CDR3 is TGTGCCAGCAGCTCTGGAGTGAGCACAGATACGCAGTATTTT. The V and J genes are TRBV7-3 and TRBJ2-3; no clear D gene. The V gene lost 4 bases and the J gene lost 0 bases, with 8 bases spanning the gap. Germline V lookup: CDR1 SGHTA, CDR2 FQGTGA. The CDR3 has 14 residues.

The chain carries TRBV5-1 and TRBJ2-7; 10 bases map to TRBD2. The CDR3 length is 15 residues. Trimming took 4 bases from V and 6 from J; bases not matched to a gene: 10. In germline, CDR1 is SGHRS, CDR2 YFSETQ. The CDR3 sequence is CASSPTGTSDVEQYF. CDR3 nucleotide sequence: TGCGCCAGCAGCCCTACCGGGACTAGCGACGTCGAGCAGTACTTC.

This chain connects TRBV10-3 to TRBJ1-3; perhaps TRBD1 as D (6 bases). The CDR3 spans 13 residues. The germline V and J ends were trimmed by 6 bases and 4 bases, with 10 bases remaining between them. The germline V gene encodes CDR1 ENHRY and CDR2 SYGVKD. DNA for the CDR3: TGTGCCATCAGCACAGGGTACGGAAACACCATATATTTT. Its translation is CAISTGYGNTIYF.

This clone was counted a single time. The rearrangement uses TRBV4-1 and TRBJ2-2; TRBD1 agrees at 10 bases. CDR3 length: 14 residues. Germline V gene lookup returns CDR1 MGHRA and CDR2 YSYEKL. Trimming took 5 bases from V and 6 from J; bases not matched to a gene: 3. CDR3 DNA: TGCGCCAGCAGCGCGGGACAGGGGTCCGGGGAGCTGTTTTTT. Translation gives CASSAGQGSGELFF.

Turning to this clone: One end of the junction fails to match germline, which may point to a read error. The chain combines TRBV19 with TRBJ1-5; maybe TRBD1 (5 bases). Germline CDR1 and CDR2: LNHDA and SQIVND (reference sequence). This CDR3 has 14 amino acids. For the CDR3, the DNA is TGTGCCAGTAGTATGGGCAGGGCGACTCAGCCCCAGAATTTT. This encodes CASSMGRATQPQNF.

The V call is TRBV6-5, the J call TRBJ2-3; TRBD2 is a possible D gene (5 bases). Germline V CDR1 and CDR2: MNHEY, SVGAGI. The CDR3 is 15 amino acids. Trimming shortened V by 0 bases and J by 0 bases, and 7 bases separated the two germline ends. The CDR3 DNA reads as TGTGCCAGCAGTTACTCTGGCGGGAGCACAGATACGCAGTATTTT. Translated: CASSYSGGSTDTQYF.

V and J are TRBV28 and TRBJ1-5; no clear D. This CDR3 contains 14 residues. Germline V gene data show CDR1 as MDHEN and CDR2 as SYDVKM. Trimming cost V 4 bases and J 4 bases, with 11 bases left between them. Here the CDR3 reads CASSSAADNQPQHF. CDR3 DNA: TGTGCCAGCAGTTCCGCAGCGGATAATCAGCCCCAGCATTTT.